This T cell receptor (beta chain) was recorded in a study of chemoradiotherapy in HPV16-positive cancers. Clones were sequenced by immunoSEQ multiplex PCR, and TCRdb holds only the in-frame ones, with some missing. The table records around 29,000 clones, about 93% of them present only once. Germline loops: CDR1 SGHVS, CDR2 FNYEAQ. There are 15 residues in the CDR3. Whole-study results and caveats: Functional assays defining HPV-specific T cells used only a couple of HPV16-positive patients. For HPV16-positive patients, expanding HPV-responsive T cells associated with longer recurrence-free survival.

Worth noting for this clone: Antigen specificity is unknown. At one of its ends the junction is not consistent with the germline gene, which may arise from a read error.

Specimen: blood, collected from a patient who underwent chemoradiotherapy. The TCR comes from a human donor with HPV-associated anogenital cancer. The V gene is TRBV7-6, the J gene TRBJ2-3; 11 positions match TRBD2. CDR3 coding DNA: TGTGCCAGCAGCATAGCGGGGGGGTTCACAGATACGCAGTATTTT. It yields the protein CASSIAGGFTDTQYF.